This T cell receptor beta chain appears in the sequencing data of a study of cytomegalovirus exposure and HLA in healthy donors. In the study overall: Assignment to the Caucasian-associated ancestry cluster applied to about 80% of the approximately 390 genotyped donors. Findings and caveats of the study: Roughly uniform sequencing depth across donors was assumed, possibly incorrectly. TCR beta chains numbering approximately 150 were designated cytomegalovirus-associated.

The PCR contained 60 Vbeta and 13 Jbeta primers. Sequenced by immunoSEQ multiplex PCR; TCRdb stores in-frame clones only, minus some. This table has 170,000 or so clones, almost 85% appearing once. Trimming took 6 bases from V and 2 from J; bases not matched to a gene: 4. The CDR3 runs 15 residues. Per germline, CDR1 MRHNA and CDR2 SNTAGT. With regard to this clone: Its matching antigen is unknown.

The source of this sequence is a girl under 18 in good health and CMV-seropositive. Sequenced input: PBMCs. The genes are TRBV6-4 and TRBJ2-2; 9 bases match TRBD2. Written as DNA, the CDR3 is TGTGCCAGCAGCCCTAGCGGGGTAAACACCGGGGAGCTGTTTTTT. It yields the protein CASSPSGVNTGELFF.